This TCR beta chain stems from a study of technical replicates of blood from a handful of donors. The table came from immunoSEQ multiplex PCR; TCRdb's copy has only in-frame clones and leaves some out. This table has under 85,000 clones, 85% to 95% appearing once. This CDR3 contains 16 residues. V trimming: 2 bases; J trimming: 5 bases; junction bases outside the gene matches: 9. Germline V gives CDR1 SGHRS, CDR2 YFSETQ. Sequencing was done on a sample of T cells isolated from PBMCs. The sequence derives from a human donor in good health. V is TRBV5-1 and J is TRBJ2-3, with 9 bases matching TRBD2. The CDR3 DNA is TGCGCCAGCAGCTTAAGGCGGGAGGGGTTTCAAGATACGCAGTATTTT. This gives the protein CASSLRREGFQDTQYF.